This T cell receptor beta chain was sequenced in a study of CD8 T cells in ankylosing spondylitis. As to this clonotype: Its specificity is not known.

From germline, CDR1 is DFQATT and CDR2 SNEGSKA (reference sequence). V was pared by 1 base and J by 2 bases, with 7 bases of the junction left unmatched. The CDR3 contains 16 residues. Points from the study as a whole: Disease-linked clones proved CD8+ and comparatively uncommon in peripheral blood. Eight or nine highly homologous variants made up a TCR beta motif that seemed to typify ankylosing spondylitis blood.

TCRdb re-derived calls from the 5' RACE reads in MiXCR, one entry per CDR3 protein. The sample shows 200,000 to 250,000 distinct CDR3 sequences, about 17% of them seen only once. Sequenced input: blood, either unsorted or a sorted T cell fraction (not recorded which). This TCR derives from a male donor with ankylosing spondylitis. The chain joins TRBV20-1 to TRBJ2-1; 8 nucleotides agree with TRBD1. The CDR3 region has the DNA TGCAGTGCTAGAGGGCCCACAGGGGGAACCTACAATGAGCAGTTCTTC. It translates to CSARGPTGGTYNEQFF.